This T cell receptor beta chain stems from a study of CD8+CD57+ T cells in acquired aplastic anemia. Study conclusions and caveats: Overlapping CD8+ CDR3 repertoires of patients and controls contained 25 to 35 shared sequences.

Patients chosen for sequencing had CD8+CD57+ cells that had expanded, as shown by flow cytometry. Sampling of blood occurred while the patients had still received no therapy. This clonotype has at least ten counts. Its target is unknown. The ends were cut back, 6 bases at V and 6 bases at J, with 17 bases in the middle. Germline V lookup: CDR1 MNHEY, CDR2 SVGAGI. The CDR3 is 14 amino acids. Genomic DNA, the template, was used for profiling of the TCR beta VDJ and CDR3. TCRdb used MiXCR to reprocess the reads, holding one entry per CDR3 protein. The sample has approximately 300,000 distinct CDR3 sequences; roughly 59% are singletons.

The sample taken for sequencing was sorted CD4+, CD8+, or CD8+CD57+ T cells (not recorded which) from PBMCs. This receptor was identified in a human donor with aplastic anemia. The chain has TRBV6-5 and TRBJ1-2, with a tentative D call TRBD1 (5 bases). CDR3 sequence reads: CASSPNSGGNGYTF. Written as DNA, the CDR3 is TGTGCCAGCAGCCCCAATTCGGGGGGGAATGGCTACACCTTC.